Below, 25 T cell receptor beta chains from the same sample are listed, as sequenced in a study of CD8 T cells in Susac syndrome. Random hexamers were used to reverse transcribe the RNA input (about 0.45 to 1 ug). One entry per CDR3 protein, called by TCRdb with MiXCR from the immunoSEQ multiplex PCR reads. Found here are 80,000 or so distinct CDR3 sequences, about 93% of them singletons; the top ten hold about 0.52%. The sample taken for sequencing was CD4+ T cells from PBMCs. Receptor source: a human donor with Susac syndrome.

The gene calls are TRBV18 and TRBJ2-5; a possible D gene is TRBD2 (6 bases). Germline assignment: CDR1 KGHSH and CDR2 LQKENI. The V end was cut by 3 bases, the J end by 5 bases, with 16 bases between. CDR3 length: 15 amino acids. The CDR3 loop reads CASSPIAPAGETQYF. DNA for the CDR3: TGTGCCAGCTCACCTATTGCCCCGGCGGGGGAGACCCAGTACTTC.

The chain couples TRBV4-3 to TRBJ2-3; 10 bases agree with TRBD1. CDR3 length: 15 amino acids. Looked up from germline, CDR1 is LGHNA and CDR2 is YSLEER. Trimming at V came to 0 bases and at J to 14 bases, leaving 11 bases not matched to a gene. The CDR3 sequence: CASSQDTGQGGKRYF. The CDR3 bases are TGCGCCAGCAGCCAAGATACCGGACAGGGGGGGAAGCGGTATTTT.

V is TRBV20-1 and J is TRBJ2-2, with unresolved D. Germline V lookup: CDR1 DFQATT, CDR2 SNEGSKA (reference sequence). CDR3 length: 14 amino acids. Trimming removed 3 bases from V and 4 bases from J, with 12 bases in between. CDR3 amino acids: CSASGRATTGELFF. The CDR3 nucleotides are TGCAGTGCTAGTGGAAGGGCCACCACCGGGGAGCTGTTTTTT.

This chain joins TRBV30 and TRBJ2-3; 11 bases line up with TRBD2. The V gene end was trimmed by 7 bases and the J gene end by 5 bases; junction bases not matched to a gene: 11. From germline, CDR1 is GTSNPN and CDR2 SVGIG (reference sequence). The CDR3 runs 15 residues. CDR3 sequence (DNA): TGTGCCTCTACTAGCGGGAGCCAATGGGGAGATACGCAGTATTTT. Translating it yields CASTSGSQWGDTQYF.

The chain recombines TRBV7-9 with TRBJ1-1, with a possible D match to TRBD1 (6 bases). Germline V gives CDR1 SEHNR, CDR2 FQNEAQ (reference sequence). Trimming shortened V by 5 bases and J by 4 bases, and 17 bases separated the two germline ends. This CDR3 is 15 amino acids long. The CDR3 loop reads CASSPGSGASTEAFF. CDR3 bases: TGTGCCAGCAGCCCAGGATCGGGGGCGTCCACTGAAGCTTTCTTT.

The V and J genes are TRBV6-8 and TRBJ2-1; perhaps TRBD1 as D (5 bases). The CDR3 has 16 residues. Trimming pared 2 bases from V and 8 bases from J, leaving 19 bases between. Germline lookup yields CDR1 MNHGY and CDR2 SAAAGT. CDR3 loop: CASSYTRAVETDEQFF. The CDR3 DNA follows: TGTGCCAGCAGTTACACCAGGGCGGTGGAGACGGATGAGCAGTTCTTC.

The CDR3 here is CASSLYPTRGDSGNTIYF. In DNA, the CDR3 is TGTGCCAGCAGTTTATACCCCACGCGGGGGGACTCTGGAAACACCATATATTTT. The chain links TRBV27 to TRBJ1-3; D may be TRBD1 (5 bases). The V gene's germline CDR1 is MNHEY and CDR2 SMNVEV (reference sequence). The CDR3 loop spans 18 amino acids. Trimming took off 1 base at V and 0 bases at J, with 16 bases between the two ends.

The gene calls are TRBV7-2 and TRBJ2-2, with D possibly TRBD2 on 5 matching bases. Trimming removed 4 bases at V and 7 bases at J, with 13 bases between. CDR3 length: 14 amino acids. CDR1 and CDR2 (germline): SGHTA, FQGNSA. As DNA, the CDR3 is TGTGCCAGCAGCTGGGAGCGAGTAGGCGGGGAGCTGTTTTTT. Translating it yields CASSWERVGGELFF.

The rearrangement links TRBV20-1 to TRBJ1-1; the D is unclear. The CDR3 consists of 17 residues. The germline V gene encodes CDR1 DFQATT and CDR2 SNEGSKA (reference sequence). With 3 bases removed from V and 1 base from J, the gap between germline ends came to 21 bases. CDR3 sequence reads: CSARELGRRYTNTEAFF. CDR3 in DNA: TGCAGTGCTAGGGAGCTGGGCAGGCGATATACGAACACTGAAGCTTTCTTT.

V gene TRBV19 combines with J gene TRBJ1-1; D might be TRBD1 (5 bases). With 7 bases removed from V and 0 bases from J, the gap between germline ends came to 12 bases. The CDR3 is made up of 14 amino acids. Germline V gives CDR1 LNHDA, CDR2 SQIVND (reference sequence). The CDR3 reads CASTEGRLNTEAFF. As DNA, the CDR3 is TGTGCCAGTACTGAGGGGCGATTGAACACTGAAGCTTTCTTT.

The chain carries TRBV24-1 and TRBJ1-2; 9 nucleotides align to TRBD1. The germline gives CDR1 KGHDR, CDR2 SFDVKD. J lost 5 bases, V lost 4 bases, and 4 bases had no gene match. This CDR3 contains 14 residues. The CDR3 sequence: CATSDSGTGYGYTF. The DNA of the CDR3 is TGTGCCACCAGTGACTCCGGGACAGGGTATGGCTACACCTTC.

The chain employs TRBV24-1 and TRBJ2-2; 7 positions match TRBD1. The CDR3 has 16 amino acids. V gave up 11 bases and J gave up 2 bases; unmatched junction bases: 13. From germline, CDR1 is KGHDR and CDR2 SFDVKD. As DNA, the CDR3 is TGTGCCATTACCGACAGGGCCCTCACCAACACCGGGGAGCTGTTTTTT. Protein: CAITDRALTNTGELFF.

On this clonotype itself: The junction departs from the called germline gene at one end, perhaps through a read error. The rearrangement joins TRBV24-1 to TRBJ1-2; D is undetermined. The CDR3 runs to 13 residues. CDR1 and CDR2 (germline): KGHDR, SFDVKD. The CDR3 is CATAPDRAPGHTF. CDR3 nucleotide sequence: TGTGCCACAGCTCCGGATAGGGCGCCTGGCCACACCTTC.

The rearrangement links TRBV29-1 to TRBJ2-3; 7 nucleotides match TRBD1. The CDR3 contains 14 residues. Trimming at V came to 6 bases and at J to 4 bases, leaving 10 bases not matched to a gene. Germline-derived CDR1 and CDR2 are SQVTM and ANQGSEA. Written as DNA, the CDR3 is TGCAGCGTACAGACAGGGTATGATGCAGATACGCAGTATTTT. Its protein is CSVQTGYDADTQYF.

This sequence joins TRBV6-2 or TRBV6-3 and TRBJ2-3; 7 positions agree with TRBD2. V lost 4 bases, J lost 4 bases, and 11 bases stayed unmatched. CDR3 length equals 16 residues. CDR1 and CDR2 from the germline V gene are MNHEY and SVGEGT. CDR3 coding DNA: TGTGCCAGCAGTTCAAGGACTAGTTCACGCGCAGATACGCAGTATTTT. This sequence encodes CASSSRTSSRADTQYF.

This clonotype has just one count. The V and J genes are TRBV5-1 and TRBJ2-3, with D tentatively TRBD1 or TRBD2 (5 bases each). Looked up from germline, CDR1 is SGHRS and CDR2 is YFSETQ. There are 16 residues in the CDR3. Trimming pared 0 bases from V and 0 bases from J, leaving 11 bases between. CDR3 sequence reads: CASSLGGTQSTDTQYF. The CDR3 bases are TGCGCCAGCAGCTTGGGAGGGACGCAGAGCACAGATACGCAGTATTTT.

The V and J genes are TRBV12-3 or TRBV12-4 and TRBJ2-6; 8 nucleotides match TRBD1. The J segment lost 0 bases and the V segment lost 5 bases, leaving 15 bases of the junction unmatched. The CDR3 contains 20 residues. The CDR3 reads CASSQTGVIDQSSGANVLTF. In DNA, the CDR3 is TGTGCCAGCAGTCAGACAGGGGTCATCGATCAAAGCTCTGGGGCCAACGTCCTGACTTTC.

This clonotype was recorded once. V gene TRBV13 combines with J gene TRBJ2-2, with 7 bases fitting TRBD1. Germline loops: CDR1 PRHDT, CDR2 FYEKMQ (reference sequence). After removal of 4 bases from V and 2 bases from J, the junction contained 4 bases not matched to a gene. This CDR3 comprises 15 residues. The CDR3 coding sequence is TGTGCCAGCAGCTACAGACAGGGAAACACCGGGGAGCTGTTTTTT. It is translated as CASSYRQGNTGELFF.

This clonotype was found a few times. The rearrangement joins TRBV3-1 to TRBJ2-3; TRBD1 aligns across 9 bases. CDR3 length equals 17 residues. CDR1 LGHDT and CDR2 YNNKEL come from the germline V gene (reference sequence). V was pared by 4 bases and J by 2 bases, with 10 bases of the junction left unmatched. The CDR3 sequence is CASSPNEGQGVTDTQYF. In DNA, the CDR3 is TGTGCCAGCAGCCCAAATGAGGGACAGGGAGTCACAGATACGCAGTATTTT.

The chain carries TRBV3-1 and TRBJ2-7; D uncertain. V lost 3 bases and J 3 bases, leaving 9 bases between the germline ends. Germline lookup yields CDR1 LGHDT and CDR2 YNNKEL (reference sequence). This CDR3 has 13 amino acids. CDR3 nucleotide sequence: TGTGCCAGCAGCCACTTTGGAGTCTACGAGCAGTACTTC. This sequence encodes CASSHFGVYEQYF.

The chain couples TRBV30 to TRBJ2-1; D is perhaps TRBD2 (5 bases). The germline V gene has CDR1 GTSNPN and CDR2 SVGIG (reference sequence). The CDR3 spans 14 residues. With 2 bases removed from V and 0 bases from J, the gap between germline ends came to 8 bases. The CDR3 loop is CAWSMRASYNEQFF. In DNA form, the CDR3 reads TGTGCCTGGAGTATGAGGGCCTCCTACAATGAGCAGTTCTTC.

The gene calls are TRBV7-8 and TRBJ1-5, with D unclear. Germline CDR1 reads SGHVS; CDR2 reads FQNEAQ. This CDR3 is built from 13 residues. Trimming removed 0 bases at V and 6 bases at J, with 6 bases between. In nucleotides, the CDR3 is TGTGCCAGCAGCTTAGCGCTACCTCAGCCCCAGCATTTT. This translates into CASSLALPQPQHF.

CDR3 protein: CATSRDRPGRETQYF. The CDR3 DNA follows: TGTGCCACCAGCAGAGATCGACCGGGTCGGGAGACCCAGTACTTC. The chain couples TRBV15 to TRBJ2-5; D not certain. Germline CDR1 LNHNV, CDR2 YYDKDF (reference sequence). The CDR3 loop spans 15 amino acids. The germline V and J ends were trimmed by 0 bases and 5 bases, with 13 bases remaining between them.

This clonotype was detected once. This chain links TRBV7-9 with TRBJ1-1; D unclear. This CDR3 is built from 13 residues. CDR1 and CDR2 from the germline V gene are SEHNR and FQNEAQ (reference sequence). V was trimmed by 2 bases and J by 4 bases, leaving 8 bases between them. Here the CDR3 DNA reads TGTGCCAGCAGCTTATTAGCGGGCACTGAAGCTTTCTTT. Translation: CASSLLAGTEAFF.

CDR3: CASITPRTVRAPTGETQYF. CDR3 DNA sequence: TGCGCCAGCATTACTCCCCGGACTGTGCGGGCCCCCACCGGGGAGACCCAGTACTTC. This chain joins TRBV10-2 and TRBJ2-5; possible D gene TRBD2, 5 bases. Germline-derived CDR1 and CDR2 are WSHSY and SAAADI. The CDR3 contains 19 residues. V was trimmed by 7 bases and J by 5 bases, leaving 32 bases between them.